This T cell receptor (beta chain) derives from a study of T cell repertoires in cytomegalovirus infection. Study context: Both a matching HLA type and CMV infection were indicated by public TCR beta signatures.

V dropped 4 bases and J dropped 6 bases, with 10 bases sitting between them. From germline, CDR1 is SGHNT and CDR2 YYREEE (reference sequence). This CDR3 comprises 13 residues. Study-level findings and limits: Ex vivo, HLA-C-restricted CMV-specific TCR beta clonotypes prevailed over the rest of the response. Identification of carriers of CMV plus the relevant HLA was achieved through cumulative public TCR beta family frequency.

TCRdb independently ran MiXCR on the reads; one entry per CDR3 protein. The sample contains about 68,000 distinct CDR3 sequences, approximately 22% of which appear only once. A remark on this clonotype: Its antigen is undetermined.

This TCR came from a human donor in good health (CMV status not recorded). Some clones in this sample may be carry-over from other donors' samples. The rearrangement joins TRBV5-4 to TRBJ2-2; D is ambiguous. Sequencing used PBMCs, sequenced either directly or after in vitro stimulation (not recorded which). The DNA for the CDR3 is TGTGCCAGCAGCGACTCAGCCCCCGGGGAGCTGTTTTTT. As protein: CASSDSAPGELFF.